These 7 T cell receptor beta chains were sequenced from one sample in a study of monozygotic twins with inflammatory bowel disease. TCRdb reprocessed the 5' RACE reads, with one entry per CDR3 protein and no DNA. Its clone listing holds 160,000 or so distinct CDR3 sequences. Input material: blood. The receptors were gathered from a human donor with ulcerative colitis or Crohn's disease, or a healthy co-twin of an affected twin (not recorded which).

V gene TRBV7-9 combines with J gene TRBJ1-2; TCRdb lists TRBD1, though no DNA is available to test this call. Per germline, CDR1 SEHNR and CDR2 FQNEAQ (reference sequence). CDR3 length: 14 residues. The CDR3: CASSMTGYLYGYTF. The full variable domain, completed using reference TRBV7-9 and TRBJ1-2, is DTGVSQNPRHKITKRGQNVTFRCDPISEHNRLYWYRQTLGQGPEFLTYFQNEAQLEKSRLLSDRFSAERPKGSFSTLEIQRTEQGDSAMYLCASSMTGYLYGYTFGSGTRLTVV.

The rearrangement uses TRBV11-3 and TRBJ2-2. The CDR3 covers 12 residues. Germline loops: CDR1 SGHNT, CDR2 YENEEA. The CDR3 here is CASSFLPGELFF.

The gene calls are TRBV20-1 and TRBJ2-1; TCRdb selects TRBD1, and the lack of DNA leaves this call unchecked. The germline V gene encodes CDR1 DFQATT and CDR2 SNEGSKA (reference sequence). The length of the CDR3 is 17 residues. The CDR3 reads CSARHSPGTGVNNEQFF.

The chain joins TRBV24-1 to TRBJ2-2; TCRdb's D call of TRBD1 is untestable without DNA. The length of the CDR3 is 15 residues. Germline V lookup: CDR1 KGHDR, CDR2 SFDVKD. The CDR3 region is CATSDLTGTTGELFF.

The V call is TRBV20-1, the J call TRBJ2-3; TCRdb selects TRBD1, and the lack of DNA leaves this call unchecked. There are 14 residues in the CDR3. Germline V lookup: CDR1 DFQATT, CDR2 SNEGSKA (reference sequence). The CDR3 loop is CSARFGGSTDTQYF.

The chain is built from TRBV9 and TRBJ2-3. The CDR3 contains 13 residues. CDR1 and CDR2 (germline): SGDLS, YYNGEE. The CDR3 region is CASSIEGTDTQYF.

The chain carries TRBV12-3 or TRBV12-4 and TRBJ2-7; TCRdb names TRBD2, which stays unverified in the absence of DNA. The CDR3 has 15 amino acids. The CDR3 protein is CASSSPGTQGHEQYF.